The 24 T cell receptor beta chains reported below all come from one sample, sequenced in a study of cytomegalovirus exposure and HLA in healthy donors (TCRdb year 2017). The library relied on the immunoSEQ multiplex PCR assay. For the multiplex PCR, a mixture combining 60 forward primers for TCR Vbeta segments and 13 reverse primers for TCR Jbeta segments was used. TCRdb stores this immuneACCESS table with in-frame sequences only. Part of the clones is absent; in the studies checked, under half of the shortfall reflects unresolved V genes, and no reason is known for the rest. The sample table holds about 190,000 clones, of which around 80% were seen once. The top ten clones comprise about 1.7% of the sample. The sequencing sample was made of PBMCs. All receptors derive from a woman under 30 in good health and CMV-seronegative.

This clone occurred once. V usage is TRBV6-1 and J usage is TRBJ2-3; 8 bases map to TRBD2. The CDR3 is 17 residues long. V dropped 0 bases and J dropped 2; count of bases not matched to a gene: 7. CDR1 and CDR2 (germline): MNHNS, SASEGT. As DNA, the CDR3 is TGTGCCAGCAGTGAAGCCCCCGTAGCGGGGCCCACAGATACGCAGTATTTT. This sequence encodes CASSEAPVAGPTDTQYF.

The genes are TRBV29-1 and TRBJ2-7; 10 bases fit TRBD2. The V gene end was trimmed by 7 bases and the J gene end by 2 bases; junction bases not matched to a gene: 5. Germline loops: CDR1 SQVTM, CDR2 ANQGSEA. The CDR3 has 13 amino acids. The CDR3 loop is CSAMLAGAYEQYF. For the CDR3, the DNA is TGCAGCGCAATGCTAGCGGGAGCCTACGAGCAGTACTTC.

This rearrangement joins TRBV7-8 to TRBJ1-1; perhaps TRBD1 as D (5 bases). The CDR3 is made up of 14 amino acids. Germline CDR1 SGHVS, CDR2 FQNEAQ. V lost 8 bases, J lost 1 base, and 14 bases lay in between. CDR3 nucleotide sequence: TGTGCCAGCGGGCGGGGGGGGGAGAACACTGAAGCTTTCTTT. Residues: CASGRGGENTEAFF.

The chain combines TRBV25-1 with TRBJ2-1; D remains ambiguous. There are 13 residues in the CDR3. V lost 9 bases and J 9 bases, leaving 18 bases between the germline ends. Germline CDR1 and CDR2: MGHDK and SYGVNS. The CDR3 is CARKFSINSEQFF. The CDR3 bases are TGTGCCAGAAAATTTTCCATCAATAGTGAGCAGTTCTTC.

The chain uses TRBV2 and TRBJ2-1; D is unclear. V was pared by 4 bases and J by 0 bases, with 7 bases between. Germline V lookup: CDR1 SNHLY, CDR2 FYNNEI. CDR3 length equals 14 residues. The CDR3 DNA is TGTGCCAGCAGTGGAACAAGCTCCTACAATGAGCAGTTCTTC. It translates to CASSGTSSYNEQFF.

This clone was counted between two and nine times. The chain joins TRBV19 to TRBJ1-2; D perhaps matches TRBD1 (5 bases). The CDR3 extends over 13 amino acids. The germline V gene encodes CDR1 LNHDA and CDR2 SQIVND (reference sequence). Between the trimmed V and J ends, which lost 4 bases and 8 bases, there was a span of 14 bases. Here the CDR3 reads CASSNPGTPGYTF. The CDR3 DNA reads as TGTGCCAGTAGTAATCCAGGGACTCCGGGCTACACCTTC.

This clone has only one observation. The V and J genes are TRBV7-9 and TRBJ1-1; no definite D call. Trimming cost V 2 bases and J 1 base, with 8 bases left between them. This CDR3 comprises 14 residues. Germline CDR1 and CDR2: SEHNR and FQNEAQ (reference sequence). DNA of the CDR3: TGTGCCAGCAGCTTAAGTAACGGGAACACTGAAGCTTTCTTT. Its translation: CASSLSNGNTEAFF.

This clone turned up a few times. V is TRBV30 and J is TRBJ1-2, with TRBD1 matching over 7 bases. Trimming took 3 bases from V and 7 from J; bases not matched to a gene: 5. Germline-derived CDR1 and CDR2 are GTSNPN and SVGIG (reference sequence). This CDR3 has 12 amino acids. The CDR3 sequence: CAWRGDSGGYTF. The CDR3 bases are TGTGCCTGGAGAGGGGACAGCGGTGGCTACACCTTC.

This CDR3 is CASSGGQRTNQPQHF. For the CDR3, the DNA is TGTGCCAGCAGCGGGGGACAGAGAACGAATCAGCCCCAGCATTTT. This chain links TRBV5-8 with TRBJ1-5; 7 bases match TRBD1. Germline V gene sequence: CDR1 SGHTS, CDR2 YDEGEE. V was pared by 4 bases and J by 4 bases, with 8 bases of the junction left unmatched. This CDR3 comprises 15 residues.

The J gene is TRBJ2-2, the V gene TRBV2, with a weak D call TRBD2 (6 bases). V was cut by 7 bases and J by 6 bases, with 18 bases left in between. The CDR3 runs 15 residues. Germline lookup yields CDR1 SNHLY and CDR2 FYNNEI. The CDR3 sequence is CASKMGGEGAGELFF. CDR3 DNA: TGTGCCAGCAAAATGGGGGGAGAAGGAGCCGGGGAGCTGTTTTTT.

The chain carries TRBV5-1 and TRBJ1-3; 8 nucleotides match TRBD1. Germline values: CDR1 SGHRS, CDR2 YFSETQ. Losses at the gene ends were 4 bases for V and 3 bases for J; bases not matched to a gene: 3. This CDR3 has 14 residues. The CDR3 is CASSGQGIGNTIYF. In DNA, the CDR3 is TGCGCCAGCAGCGGACAGGGAATTGGAAACACCATATATTTT.

The rearrangement joins TRBV28 to TRBJ2-5; 9 nucleotides match TRBD1. CDR3 length equals 15 residues. From germline, CDR1 is MDHEN and CDR2 SYDVKM. The ends lost 5 bases at V and 4 bases at J; junction bases unmatched: 8. DNA of the CDR3: TGTGCCAGCAGTCCCGGGACAGGGTCGATAGAGACCCAGTACTTC. Its translation: CASSPGTGSIETQYF.

The chain recombines TRBV7-2 with TRBJ1-5; D is ambiguous. The CDR3 consists of 15 residues. The V end was cut by 2 bases, the J end by 3 bases, with 11 bases between. CDR1 SGHTA and CDR2 FQGNSA come from the germline V gene. The CDR3 loop reads CASSLSQTINQPQHF. Here the CDR3 DNA reads TGTGCCAGCAGCTTATCGCAGACAATCAATCAGCCCCAGCATTTT.

The chain carries TRBV4-2 and TRBJ2-5, with D uncertain. In germline, CDR1 is LGHNA, CDR2 YNFKEQ. Trimming left V 8 bases short and J 2 bases short, with 12 bases between. This CDR3 has 13 residues. The CDR3 nucleotides read TGTGCCAGCGCTACTACATCGCAAGAGACCCAGTACTTC. This gives the protein CASATTSQETQYF.

CDR3 protein: CASSLAGQGVAEQYF. The CDR3 coding sequence is TGTGCCAGCAGCTTAGCGGGGCAGGGGGTCGCCGAGCAGTACTTC. The rearrangement joins TRBV7-2 to TRBJ2-7; TRBD1 matches at 7 bases. The germline gives CDR1 SGHTA, CDR2 FQGNSA. Trimming cost V 0 bases and J 6 bases; bases outside gene matches: 8. The CDR3 loop spans 15 amino acids.

V and J are TRBV5-4 and TRBJ1-2; a possible D gene is TRBD1 (5 bases). The CDR3 has 14 residues. The V end was cut by 3 bases, the J end by 5 bases, with 14 bases between. Germline V gene data show CDR1 as SGHNT and CDR2 as YYREEE (reference sequence). The CDR3 reads CASSWGGPGYGYTF. The CDR3 nucleotides read TGTGCCAGCAGCTGGGGGGGTCCAGGGTATGGCTACACCTTC.

The chain uses TRBV5-1 and TRBJ1-2; 9 bases are shared with TRBD1. The CDR3 sequence is 15 residues long. V lost 7 bases to trimming and J lost 6 bases; unmatched junction nucleotides: 13. The V gene's germline CDR1 is SGHRS and CDR2 YFSETQ. This CDR3 is CASSWDLGTGNGYTF. The CDR3, as DNA: TGCGCCAGCTCCTGGGACCTCGGGACAGGGAATGGCTACACCTTC.

The V and J genes are TRBV7-2 and TRBJ2-3; D is perhaps TRBD2 (7 bases). The CDR3 is 15 amino acids. The V gene lost 7 bases and the J gene lost 2 bases, with 16 bases spanning the gap. The germline CDR1 and CDR2 sequences are SGHTA and FQGNSA. The CDR3 reads CASTLGGQFTDTQYF. The CDR3 DNA follows: TGTGCCAGCACCCTGGGGGGGCAGTTCACAGATACGCAGTATTTT.

V gene TRBV7-2 combines with J gene TRBJ1-2; 10 bases are a match to TRBD1. V lost 5 bases and J lost 8; bases outside the gene matches: 5. The CDR3 length is 13 residues. The germline gives CDR1 SGHTA, CDR2 FQGNSA. DNA of the CDR3: TGTGCCAGCAGCCGGGGACAGGGGAGCGGCTACACCTTC. Its translation is CASSRGQGSGYTF.

V usage is TRBV18 and J usage is TRBJ1-3; a weak D match, TRBD1 (5 bases). V was clipped by 6 bases and J by 0 bases, with 9 bases between them. CDR3 length: 14 amino acids. CDR1 is KGHSH and CDR2 is LQKENI in the germline V gene. The CDR3 spells CASSRQNSGNTIYF. The CDR3 coding sequence is TGTGCCAGCTCTAGACAGAACTCTGGAAACACCATATATTTT.

The chain recombines TRBV2 with TRBJ1-1; TRBD1 is a possible D gene (6 bases). The ends were cut back, 8 bases at V and 3 bases at J, with 19 bases in the middle. CDR3 size: 15 residues. Germline V gene lookup returns CDR1 SNHLY and CDR2 FYNNEI. The CDR3 sequence is CASHDIRGWDTEAFF. Here the CDR3 DNA reads TGTGCCAGCCACGATATCAGGGGATGGGACACTGAAGCTTTCTTT.

The CDR3 here is CASSSLPGSNYGYTF. For the CDR3, the DNA is TGTGCCAGCAGTTCCCTGCCTGGGAGTAACTATGGCTACACCTTC. The rearrangement uses TRBV6-6 and TRBJ1-2, with D unresolved. The CDR3 contains 15 residues. The V end was cut by 4 bases, the J end by 1 base, with 13 bases between. Germline V gene sequence: CDR1 MNHNY, CDR2 SVGAGI (reference sequence).

The gene calls are TRBV6-1 and TRBJ2-7; D perhaps matches TRBD2 (6 bases). With 6 bases removed from V and 2 bases from J, the gap between germline ends came to 14 bases. The CDR3 is made up of 14 amino acids. From germline, CDR1 is MNHNS and CDR2 SASEGT. This chain's CDR3 is CASSDQGGPYEQYF. CDR3 DNA sequence: TGTGCCAGCAGCGATCAGGGAGGACCCTACGAGCAGTACTTC.

Here the CDR3 reads CASGPGQRPDEQYF. The CDR3 DNA reads TGTGCCAGTGGCCCGGGACAGAGGCCAGACGAGCAGTACTTC. This rearrangement joins TRBV19 to TRBJ2-7; 7 nucleotides agree with TRBD1. With V trimmed by 8 bases and J by 5 bases, 12 bases remained unmatched. Per germline, CDR1 LNHDA and CDR2 SQIVND (reference sequence). The CDR3 length is 14 residues.